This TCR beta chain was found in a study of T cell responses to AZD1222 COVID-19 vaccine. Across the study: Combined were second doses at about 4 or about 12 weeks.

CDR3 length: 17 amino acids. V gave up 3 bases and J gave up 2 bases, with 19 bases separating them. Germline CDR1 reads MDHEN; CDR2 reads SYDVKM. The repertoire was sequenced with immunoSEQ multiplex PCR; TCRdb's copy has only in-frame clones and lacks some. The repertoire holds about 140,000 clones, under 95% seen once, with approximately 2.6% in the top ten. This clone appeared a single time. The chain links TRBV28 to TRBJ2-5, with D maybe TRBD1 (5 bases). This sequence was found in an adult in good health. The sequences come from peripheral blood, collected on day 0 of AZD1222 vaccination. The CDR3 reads CASSFFGRRTQQETQYF. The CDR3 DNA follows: TGTGCCAGCAGTTTCTTTGGACGAAGGACACAACAAGAGACCCAGTACTTC.